A single sample is the source of the 31 T cell receptor beta chains below, sequenced in a study of spatial heterogeneity in lung cancer. Using its own MiXCR run on the 5' RACE reads, TCRdb lists one record per CDR3 protein. The sample includes about 13,000 distinct CDR3 sequences, about 5% of them seen just once. Stated time point: sample taken at primary tumor resection. Whole RNA, isolated from tumor, nontumor lung or frozen PBMC, was sequenced without prior sorting. Sequences were derived from lung tumor tissue, sampled at surgery. Source of these receptors: a human donor with early-stage non-small cell lung cancer.

The table lists this clonotype with many counts. In a library made to pick up alpha chains, this beta chain is a stray read with a size that means little. The chain has TRBV20-1 and TRBJ1-2; D is undetermined. This CDR3 region has 13 residues. V dropped 5 bases and J dropped 2 bases, with 12 bases sitting between them. Germline V gene lookup returns CDR1 DFQATT and CDR2 SNEGSKA (reference sequence). As DNA, the CDR3 is TGCAGTGCTGGGTCGGGTCCAAACTATGGCTACACCTTC. Amino acid sequence: CSAGSGPNYGYTF.

On this clonotype: The size of this beta chain means little, since it is a stray read in a library made for alpha chains. This rearrangement joins TRBV7-3 to TRBJ2-3; the D gene is possibly TRBD1 (6 bases). Germline V lookup: CDR1 SGHTA, CDR2 FQGTGA. The V end was cut by 3 bases, the J end by 3 bases, with 16 bases between. The CDR3 length is 16 residues. The DNA of the CDR3 is TGTGCCAGCAGCTTGGTTTCAGGGGTTTGGACAGATACGCAGTATTTT. It is translated as CASSLVSGVWTDTQYF.

This clonotype showed up many times. Because the library targeted alpha chains, this beta chain is an off-target read whose size means little. The chain has TRBV7-9 and TRBJ2-3; 8 bases agree with TRBD2. The CDR3 has 15 residues. Losses at the gene ends were 5 bases for V and 6 bases for J; bases not matched to a gene: 10. From germline, CDR1 is SEHNR and CDR2 FQNEAQ (reference sequence). CDR3 protein: CASSQDLSGADTQYF. The DNA for the CDR3 is TGTGCCAGCAGCCAAGACCTTAGCGGGGCGGATACGCAGTATTTT.

This clonotype was seen ten or more times. This beta chain is off target for a library built for alpha chains, so its abundance means little. This sequence joins TRBV19 and TRBJ2-6, with 7 bases fitting TRBD1. The germline CDR1 and CDR2 sequences are LNHDA and SQIVND (reference sequence). This CDR3 is built from 15 residues. With V trimmed by 7 bases and J by 2 bases, 5 bases remained unmatched. CDR3 in DNA: TGTGCCAGTAACACAGGGGCTACTGGGGCCAACGTCCTGACTTTC. It specifies CASNTGATGANVLTF.

This clonotype was observed at least ten times. The library was prepared for alpha chains; this beta chain is a stray read, so its frequency means little. CDR3 loop: CASSSRTGALGYTF. CDR3 in DNA: TGTGCCAGCAGTTCACGGACAGGGGCGCTAGGCTACACCTTC. The chain couples TRBV7-2 to TRBJ1-2, with 9 bases identical to TRBD1. The CDR3 runs to 14 residues. Trimming removed 6 bases from V and 8 bases from J; junction bases left unmatched: 10. Germline V gene data show CDR1 as SGHTA and CDR2 as FQGNSA.

Many counts were recorded for this clonotype. Found in a library prepared for alpha chains, this beta chain is an off-target read, and its abundance has little meaning. The genes are TRBV14 and TRBJ1-2; no clear D. Germline assignment: CDR1 SGHDN and CDR2 FVKESK. The CDR3 runs 15 residues. V was pared by 0 bases and J by 5 bases, with 13 bases between. The DNA of the CDR3 is TGTGCCAGCAGCCAAGAGGGAGCGGAACCTTATGGCTACACCTTC. It is translated as CASSQEGAEPYGYTF.

This clonotype was detected many times. Because the library targeted alpha chains, this beta chain is an off-target read whose size means little. The genes are TRBV5-1 and TRBJ1-6, with 7 bases lining up with TRBD1. The germline CDR1 and CDR2 sequences are SGHRS and YFSETQ. Losses at the gene ends were 4 bases for V and 11 bases for J; bases not matched to a gene: 9. The CDR3 extends over 14 amino acids. This CDR3 reads CASSQQGRIPPLHF. The CDR3 DNA reads TGCGCCAGCAGCCAACAGGGGAGGATTCCACCCCTCCACTTT.

This clonotype was seen ten or more times. Because the library targeted alpha chains, this beta chain is an off-target read whose size means little. This chain uses TRBV12-3 or TRBV12-4 with TRBJ2-7; D unclear. V was pared by 5 bases and J by 2 bases, with 10 bases between. The CDR3 is 13 residues long. In DNA, the CDR3 is TGTGCCAGCAGTCTTGTTGGGACCTACGAGCAGTACTTC. Translated, it gives CASSLVGTYEQYF.

This clonotype was counted many times. The library was designed around alpha chains, so this beta chain is a stray read whose abundance carries little weight. The V gene is TRBV27, the J gene TRBJ2-3; a weak D match, TRBD2 (5 bases). Trimming stripped 2 bases from V and 6 bases from J, with 9 bases between. The germline V gene has CDR1 MNHEY and CDR2 SMNVEV (reference sequence). CDR3 length: 13 residues. The CDR3 nucleotides are TGTGCCAGCAGTTTACTAGCCCTCGATACGCAGTATTTT. This gives the protein CASSLLALDTQYF.

This clonotype was recorded many times. This beta chain is a stray read from a library made for alpha chains; its abundance is not meaningful. The chain has TRBV5-1 and TRBJ1-5, with D unresolved. The CDR3 runs 16 residues. V was cut by 0 bases and J by 1 base, with 11 bases left in between. CDR1 is SGHRS and CDR2 is YFSETQ in the germline V gene. Here the CDR3 reads CASSLERLLSNQPQHF. The CDR3 nucleotides read TGCGCCAGCAGCTTGGAGAGGTTGTTGAGCAATCAGCCCCAGCATTTT.

This clonotype was counted many times. This beta chain represents an off-target read in a library built for alpha chains; its size is of limited meaning. The chain is built from TRBV5-1 and TRBJ1-1; possibly TRBD1 for D (5 bases). Trimming took off 6 bases at V and 5 bases at J, with 17 bases between the two ends. Germline V gene data show CDR1 as SGHRS and CDR2 as YFSETQ. The CDR3 sequence is 14 residues long. CDR3 residues: CASIRVGGGTEAFF. Written as DNA, the CDR3 is TGCGCCAGCATTCGAGTTGGGGGAGGAACTGAAGCTTTCTTT. Together with reference TRBV5-1 and TRBJ1-1, the CDR3 gives the full variable domain: KAGVTQTPRYLIKTRGQQVTLSCSPISGHRSVSWYQQTPGQGLQFLFEYFSETQRNKGNFPGRFSGRQFSNSRSEMNVSTLELGDSALYLCASIRVGGGTEAFFGQGTRLTVV.

This clonotype was recorded many times. Since it is a stray read in a library aimed at alpha chains, this beta chain has a size that is not meaningful. The rearrangement links TRBV12-3 or TRBV12-4 to TRBJ2-5; D unresolved. The V and J ends lost 5 bases and 0 bases respectively, with 10 bases between them. The CDR3 runs 14 residues. In nucleotides, the CDR3 is TGTGCCAGCAGTCCCTCCCAGTACCAAGAGACCCAGTACTTC. It specifies CASSPSQYQETQYF.

This clonotype showed up many times. This beta chain slipped into a library made for alpha chains as a stray read, so its size is not meaningful. V gene TRBV27 combines with J gene TRBJ2-1, with 7 positions matching TRBD2. This CDR3 has 15 residues. The germline gives CDR1 MNHEY, CDR2 SMNVEV (reference sequence). V gave up 4 bases and J gave up 1 base; unmatched junction bases: 4. The CDR3 DNA reads as TGTGCCAGCAGTTCGACTAGCCTATCCTACAATGAGCAGTTCTTC. Protein product: CASSSTSLSYNEQFF.

This clonotype was seen repeatedly, ten times or more. This beta chain is off target for a library built for alpha chains, so its abundance means little. The chain couples TRBV5-1 to TRBJ2-2, with D possibly being TRBD2 (5 bases). V was clipped by 0 bases and J by 5 bases, with 5 bases between them. CDR1 SGHRS and CDR2 YFSETQ come from the germline V gene. The CDR3 extends over 13 amino acids. The CDR3 reads CASSLGETGELFF. The DNA of the CDR3 is TGCGCCAGCAGCTTGGGGGAGACCGGGGAGCTGTTTTTT.

This clonotype was seen ten or more times. This beta chain is a stray read from a library made for alpha chains; its abundance is not meaningful. The chain recombines TRBV6-5 with TRBJ1-1; D ambiguous. The CDR3 has 14 residues. Trimming removed 6 bases from V and 4 bases from J, with 15 bases in between. The germline CDR1 and CDR2 sequences are MNHEY and SVGAGI. CDR3 in amino acids: CASSRELRGTEAFF. The CDR3 nucleotides are TGTGCCAGCAGCCGTGAACTGCGTGGCACTGAAGCTTTCTTT.

This clonotype has a count of ten or more. As an off-target read in a library built for alpha chains, this beta chain has a frequency of little significance. The chain carries TRBV20-1 and TRBJ2-3; D may be TRBD2 (5 bases). The CDR3 has 16 residues. Between the trimmed V and J ends, which lost 0 bases and 8 bases, there was a span of 21 bases. Germline V lookup: CDR1 DFQATT, CDR2 SNEGSKA (reference sequence). The CDR3 DNA reads as TGCAGTGCTAGAGATCCTTGGCTAGCCGGATGGAGTACGCAGTATTTT. Protein sequence: CSARDPWLAGWSTQYF.

This clonotype was seen many times. This beta chain lies outside the target of a library built for alpha chains; its clone size means little. This sequence joins TRBV4-3 and TRBJ2-1; D not resolved. Per the germline V gene, CDR1 is LGHNA and CDR2 is YSLEER. The V end lost 0 bases, the J end lost 4 bases, and 10 bases lay between the germline ends. The CDR3 is made up of 15 amino acids. The CDR3 is CASSQDPYSYNEQFF. CDR3 in DNA: TGCGCCAGCAGCCAAGATCCATACTCATACAATGAGCAGTTCTTC.

This clonotype was recorded many times. Because the library targeted alpha chains, this beta chain is an off-target read whose size means little. This rearrangement joins TRBV29-1 to TRBJ1-2; D gene ambiguous. V lost 5 bases and J lost 4, with 14 bases in between. This CDR3 has 13 residues. The germline V gene encodes CDR1 SQVTM and CDR2 ANQGSEA. CDR3 nucleotide sequence: TGCAGCGTTTCCCCGGGTCCCCTCTATGGCTACACCTTC. Protein: CSVSPGPLYGYTF.

Of note for this clonotype: This beta chain is off target for a library built for alpha chains, so its abundance means little. This chain joins TRBV6-1 and TRBJ1-5; unclear D gene. CDR1 and CDR2 from the germline V gene are MNHNS and SASEGT. The CDR3 has 15 amino acids. The V gene lost 2 bases and the J gene lost 0 bases, with 8 bases spanning the gap. CDR3 in amino acids: CASSEFYGSNQPQHF. CDR3 bases: TGTGCCAGCAGTGAATTTTATGGTAGCAATCAGCCCCAGCATTTT.

This clonotype was seen at least ten times. This beta chain lies outside the target of a library built for alpha chains; its clone size means little. The chain couples TRBV6-1 to TRBJ2-5; 11 nucleotides agree with TRBD2. Per germline, CDR1 MNHNS and CDR2 SASEGT. The CDR3 covers 14 residues. V shed 7 bases and J 5 bases; nucleotides not matched to a gene: 6. As DNA, the CDR3 is TGTGCCAGCAATCTAGCGGGGGGCGGGGAGACCCAGTACTTC. Translated: CASNLAGGGETQYF.

This clonotype was seen many times. Being off target in a library aimed at alpha chains, this beta chain has a size of little meaning. The chain links TRBV27 to TRBJ2-3, with TRBD2 matching 9 bases. The CDR3 is 17 amino acids. V shed 6 bases, J shed 2 bases, and the junction held 12 bases outside the gene matches. CDR1 is MNHEY, CDR2 SMNVEV, per germline (reference sequence). CDR3 amino acids: CASSGGGASGDTDTQYF. In nucleotides, the CDR3 is TGTGCCAGCAGCGGAGGTGGGGCTAGCGGGGACACAGATACGCAGTATTTT.

By share, this clonotype counts as medium-sized. This beta chain came through as a stray read in a library set up for alpha chains, and its size says little. The genes are TRBV11-3 and TRBJ2-6, with D maybe TRBD2 (6 bases). V lost 4 bases to trimming and J lost 1 base, with 20 bases between them. The CDR3 sequence is 19 residues long. Per germline, CDR1 SGHNT and CDR2 YENEEA. CDR3 protein: CASSSYVVLAASGANVLTF. The CDR3 DNA is TGTGCCAGCAGCTCCTACGTGGTGTTAGCGGCATCTGGGGCCAACGTCCTGACTTTC.

In its sample, this clonotype was seen many times. The library was prepared for alpha chains; this beta chain is a stray read, so its frequency means little. The rearrangement links TRBV10-3 to TRBJ2-2; 9 positions agree with TRBD1. CDR3 length: 14 residues. Germline CDR1 reads ENHRY; CDR2 reads SYGVKD. With 6 bases clipped from V and 4 bases from J, the junction kept 3 bases outside the gene matches. CDR3: CAIRGTGITGELFF. CDR3 nucleotides: TGTGCCATCAGAGGGACAGGGATCACCGGGGAGCTGTTTTTT.

This clonotype showed up many times. The library was prepared for alpha chains; this beta chain is a stray read, so its frequency means little. This chain joins TRBV20-1 and TRBJ1-6; a possible D gene is TRBD1 (5 bases). Trimming took off 1 base at V and 3 bases at J, with 7 bases between the two ends. CDR1 DFQATT and CDR2 SNEGSKA come from the germline V gene (reference sequence). CDR3 size: 14 residues. CDR3 DNA sequence: TGCAGTGCTAGAGGGGGCATCTATAATTCACCCCTCCACTTT. Translating it yields CSARGGIYNSPLHF.

This clonotype showed up many times. A library prepared for alpha chains yielded this beta chain as an off-target read; its size is of little meaning. The chain uses TRBV7-3 and TRBJ2-1, with 9 bases aligning to TRBD2. Germline-derived CDR1 and CDR2 are SGHTA and FQGTGA. Unmatched junction bases numbered 4, after V lost 5 bases and J lost 5 bases. This CDR3 is built from 14 residues. In DNA form, the CDR3 reads TGTGCCAGCAGCCCTAGCGGGGCGAACAATGAGCAGTTCTTC. Its protein product is CASSPSGANNEQFF.

This clonotype was seen many times. This beta chain represents an off-target read in a library built for alpha chains; its size is of limited meaning. The chain combines TRBV11-1 with TRBJ2-5; the D is unclear. Germline V lookup: CDR1 SGHAT, CDR2 FQDESV (reference sequence). CDR3 length equals 12 residues. The V gene lost 5 bases and the J gene lost 4 bases, with 8 bases spanning the gap. CDR3 DNA: TGTGCCAGCAGCACTGCTGGAGAGACCCAGTACTTC. This encodes CASSTAGETQYF.

This clonotype has a count of ten or more. This beta chain is a stray sequence in a library constructed for alpha chains; its clone size is not meaningful. The chain employs TRBV15 and TRBJ2-5; D might be TRBD2 (7 bases). This CDR3 contains 14 residues. Germline values: CDR1 LNHNV, CDR2 YYDKDF (reference sequence). Trimming removed 0 bases at V and 4 bases at J, with 9 bases between. CDR3 bases: TGTGCCACCAGCAGAGATAGGGGGGGAGAGACCCAGTACTTC. Translating gives CATSRDRGGETQYF. The full variable domain, in which reference TRBV15 and TRBJ2-5 provide the parts outside the CDR3, is DAMVIQNPRYQVTQFGKPVTLSCSQTLNHNVMYWYQQKSSQAPKLLFHYYDKDFNNEADTPDNFQSRRPNTSFCFLDIRSPGLGDTAMYLCATSRDRGGETQYFGPGTRLLVL.

The sample holds many counts of this clonotype. As an off-target read in a library built for alpha chains, this beta chain has a frequency of little significance. This chain links TRBV30 with TRBJ2-2; D is unresolved. Trimming cost V 2 bases and J 5 bases, with 12 bases left between them. Germline values: CDR1 GTSNPN, CDR2 SVGIG (reference sequence). This CDR3 has 14 residues. The CDR3 nucleotides are TGTGCCTGGAGTCTGGACGGGCGGACCGGGGAGCTGTTTTTT. As protein: CAWSLDGRTGELFF. The variable domain in full, with the rest retrieved from reference TRBV30 and TRBJ2-2, is SQTIHQWPATLVQPVGSPLSLECTVEGTSNPNLYWYRQAAGRGLQLLFYSVGIGQISSEVPQNLSASRPQDRQFILSSKKLLLSDSGFYLCAWSLDGRTGELFFGEGSRLTVL.

This clonotype occurred many times. This beta chain came through as a stray read in a library set up for alpha chains, and its size says little. The rearrangement joins TRBV13 to TRBJ2-1; D is unclear. The CDR3 contains 14 residues. The V gene lost 2 bases and the J gene lost 5 bases, with 10 bases spanning the gap. The germline V gene has CDR1 PRHDT and CDR2 FYEKMQ (reference sequence). The CDR3 reads CASSLSFSDNEQFF. The DNA for the CDR3 is TGTGCCAGCAGCTTAAGTTTCAGTGACAATGAGCAGTTCTTC. Looking up the rest from reference TRBV13 and TRBJ2-1 gives the full variable domain: AAGVIQSPRHLIKEKRETATLKCYPIPRHDTVYWYQQGPGQDPQFLISFYEKMQSDKGSIPDRFSAQQFSDYHSELNMSSLELGDSALYFCASSLSFSDNEQFFGPGTRLTVL.

This clonotype was seen ten or more times. Found in a library prepared for alpha chains, this beta chain is an off-target read, and its abundance has little meaning. V and J are TRBV24-1 and TRBJ2-2, with D possibly TRBD1 on 5 matching bases. The CDR3 extends over 11 amino acids. Germline V gives CDR1 KGHDR, CDR2 SFDVKD. Trimming took 10 bases from V and 5 from J, leaving 7 bases between them. CDR3 nucleotide sequence: TGTGCCACTAAGGGGACCGGGGAGCTGTTTTTT. It encodes CATKGTGELFF.

This clonotype is deemed medium-sized. Since the library was made to target alpha chains, this beta chain is a stray read and its abundance is not meaningful. The chain recombines TRBV24-1 with TRBJ2-1, with TRBD2 identical over 10 bases. Germline V lookup: CDR1 KGHDR, CDR2 SFDVKD. The CDR3 is made up of 15 amino acids. V lost 11 bases to trimming and J lost 8 bases; unmatched junction nucleotides: 14. This CDR3 is CASKASGSVLDEQFF. The CDR3 DNA is TGTGCCAGCAAGGCTAGCGGGAGTGTACTGGATGAGCAGTTCTTC.